The clone carrying this TCR beta chain showed up many times. Its antigen is undetermined. This record belongs to a study of glioma-infiltrating T cells. Whole-study results and caveats: Tissue and blood shared very few CDR3 sequences. A blood CDR3 motif signature was depleted in highly divergent patients.

The iRepertoire nested amplicon-rescue multiplex PCR amplified TCR alpha and beta CDR3s from RNA. TCRdb reanalysed the multiplex PCR reads using MiXCR and keeps one entry per CDR3 protein. The repertoire holds approximately 400,000 distinct CDR3 sequences, with 41% as singletons. Germline V gene data show CDR1 as MNHNS and CDR2 as SASEGT. V was clipped by 5 bases and J by 4 bases, with 17 bases between them. The CDR3 is 15 amino acids. This sequence joins TRBV6-1 and TRBJ1-2; D might be TRBD1 (6 bases). The sequence derives from a human donor with low-grade glioma or glioblastoma, undergoing nonglioma brain surgery, or in good health (not recorded which). Sequencing was performed on glioma tissue, nonneoplastic brain tissue, or PBMCs (not recorded which). Here the CDR3 DNA reads TGTGCCAGCAGTCCACAAGGGGGTGGAGGCTATGGCTACACCTTC. This gives the protein CASSPQGGGGYGYTF.